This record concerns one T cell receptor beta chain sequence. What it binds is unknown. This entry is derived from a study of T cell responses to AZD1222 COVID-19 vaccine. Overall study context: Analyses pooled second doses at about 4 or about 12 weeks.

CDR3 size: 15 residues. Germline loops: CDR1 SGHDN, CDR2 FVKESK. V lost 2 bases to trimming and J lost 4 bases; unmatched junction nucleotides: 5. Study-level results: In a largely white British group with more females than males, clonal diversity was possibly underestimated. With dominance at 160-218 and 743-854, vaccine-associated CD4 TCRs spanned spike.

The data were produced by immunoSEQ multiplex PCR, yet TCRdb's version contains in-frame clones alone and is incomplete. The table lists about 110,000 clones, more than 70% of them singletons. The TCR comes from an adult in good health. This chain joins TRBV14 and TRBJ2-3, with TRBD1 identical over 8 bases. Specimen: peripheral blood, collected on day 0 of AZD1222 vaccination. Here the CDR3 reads CASSQRSGGADTQYF. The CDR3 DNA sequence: TGTGCCAGCAGCCAACGCTCAGGGGGCGCAGATACGCAGTATTTT.